This T cell receptor beta chain was captured in a study of blood T cells in healthy people across ages. Germline V gives CDR1 MNHNS, CDR2 SASEGT. This CDR3 comprises 15 residues. V was trimmed by 1 base and J by 4 bases, leaving 13 bases between them. This clonotype appeared a few times. With a J-beta primer mix and a sample-barcoded 5' primer, a second PCR ran 7 to 11 cycles. Each of the cDNA molecules was tagged by a template-switch adaptor with 12 random nucleotides. Using its own MiXCR run on the 5' RACE reads, TCRdb lists one record per CDR3 protein. Of 800,000 to 950,000 distinct CDR3 sequences listed, about 27% were seen once; the top ten hold approximately 10%. These data were also filed under a second study, of T cells of mothers and their children.

Source material: blood. The sequence derives from a woman between 40 and 55 years old in good health. J is TRBJ1-1 and V is TRBV6-1; D is possibly TRBD1 (5 bases). The CDR3 bases are TGTGCCAGCAGTGAAGGTGGGGGGGGGACCACTGAAGCTTTCTTT. It specifies CASSEGGGGTTEAFF.